This TCR delta chain was sequenced during a study of Vδ1+ human thymocytes. Whole-study results and caveats: Bulk data may be misread because of unexpected Vdelta2 sequences. Despite high sort purity, about a fifth of thymic T cell receptor delta sequences were Vdelta2. Highly polyclonal TRG and TRD repertoires with Gaussian CDR3 length distributions appeared in thymus.

Sequences come from RNA converted to cDNA by reverse transcription. Multiplex PCR used pooled V-gene forward primers and a constant-region reverse primer to amplify CDR3s. TCRdb re-analyzed the multiplex PCR reads via CATT. The sample has about 55,000 delta-chain clones; about 15% are singletons. The sorted cells were CD3+ Vdelta1+ Vdelta2- thymocytes from alphabeta-depleted thymus. A few counts support this clone. Antigen specificity is unknown. V shed 2 bases and J 0 bases; nucleotides not matched to a gene: 19. This CDR3 is built from 21 residues. In germline, CDR1 is TSWWSYY, CDR2 QGS. The TCR was taken from a boy younger than two who had congenital heart surgery. Specimen: Vdelta1+ gamma-delta thymocytes from the thymus. Indicated subset: FACS-sorted CD3+ TCRalphabeta- TCRVdelta1+ TCRVdelta2- thymocytes. J is TRDJ1 and V is TRDV1; TRDD3 matches at 9 bases. Here the CDR3 reads CALGESLVPTRGYVYTDKLIF. The CDR3, as DNA: TGTGCTCTTGGGGAAAGCCTAGTCCCAACTCGGGGATACGTCTACACCGATAAACTCATCTTT.